The 13 T cell receptor beta chains presented below share a single source sample, sequenced in a study of T cell responses to AZD1222 COVID-19 vaccine. Sequencing was performed with immunoSEQ multiplex PCR; in TCRdb, only in-frame clones are kept and a portion is missing. Of 99,000 or so clones listed, about 91% were seen once; the top ten hold around 19%. The sample consisted of peripheral blood, taken on day 0 of AZD1222 vaccination. These receptors originate from an adult in good health.

This clone appeared once. The rearrangement joins TRBV10-3 to TRBJ1-5; D may be TRBD1 (5 bases). CDR3 length equals 13 residues. Trimming took 3 bases from V and 5 from J, leaving 8 bases between them. Germline CDR1 is ENHRY and CDR2 is SYGVKD. The DNA for the CDR3 is TGTGCCATCAGTGACGAAGGGGATCAGCCCCAGCATTTT. Encoded protein: CAISDEGDQPQHF.

The J gene is TRBJ2-1, the V gene TRBV7-9; D is unresolved. The CDR3 length is 11 residues. CDR1 and CDR2 (germline): SEHNR, FQNEAQ (reference sequence). Trimming cost V 1 base and J 13 bases, with 8 bases left between them. CDR3 nucleotide sequence: TGTGCCAGCAGCTTAGAAGTAGTTCAGTTCTTC. Translating gives CASSLEVVQFF.

The sample holds a few counts of this clone. The chain uses TRBV19 and TRBJ1-2, with D possibly matching TRBD1 (6 bases). Germline V gene lookup returns CDR1 LNHDA and CDR2 SQIVND (reference sequence). CDR3 length equals 15 residues. Trimming removed 7 bases at V and 2 bases at J, with 17 bases between. The CDR3 sequence: CASTALGHRNYGYTF. The CDR3 DNA is TGTGCCAGTACCGCCCTGGGACACAGAAACTATGGCTACACCTTC. Looking up the rest from reference TRBV19 and TRBJ1-2 gives the full variable domain: DGGITQSPKYLFRKEGQNVTLSCEQNLNHDAMYWYRQDPGQGLRLIYYSQIVNDFQKGDIAEGYSVSREKKESFPLTVTSAQKNPTAFYLCASTALGHRNYGYTFGSGTRLTVV.

The gene calls are TRBV19 and TRBJ2-7; 8 bases are shared with TRBD2. CDR1 LNHDA and CDR2 SQIVND come from the germline V gene (reference sequence). The V segment lost 5 bases and the J segment 2 bases; nucleotides outside the gene matches: 5. The CDR3 is made up of 14 amino acids. This CDR3 is CASSPKRGTYEQYF. CDR3 nucleotide sequence: TGTGCCAGTAGTCCAAAGCGGGGGACCTACGAGCAGTACTTC.

This clone was observed a single time. V is TRBV3-1 (or the pseudogene TRBV3-2) and J is TRBJ2-3, with D possibly TRBD2 on 7 matching bases. The CDR3 sequence is 16 residues long. V lost 3 bases and J lost 8, with 21 bases in between. The germline CDR1 and CDR2 sequences are LGHDT and YNNKEL (reference sequence). The CDR3 DNA follows: TGTGCCAGCAGCCATAATAGTGGGGGGGCCGGGTCTACGCAGTATTTT. This gives the protein CASSHNSGGAGSTQYF.

The CDR3 coding sequence is TGTGCCAGCAGCCAAGATCCCAACTATGGCTACACCTTC. Translation gives CASSQDPNYGYTF. The chain is built from TRBV14 and TRBJ1-2; the D is unclear. CDR3 length: 13 residues. The V end lost 0 bases, the J end lost 2 bases, and 4 bases lay between the germline ends. CDR1 SGHDN and CDR2 FVKESK come from the germline V gene.

V usage is TRBV4-1 and J usage is TRBJ1-4; no definite D call. This CDR3 has 13 amino acids. CDR1 and CDR2 from the germline V gene are MGHRA and YSYEKL. The V end lost 0 bases, the J end lost 8 bases, and 7 bases lay between the germline ends. CDR3 nucleotides: TGCGCCAGCAGCCAAGAAACGAGGGAAAAACTGTTTTTT. Its protein is CASSQETREKLFF.

The chain is built from TRBV4-1 and TRBJ2-5; possible D gene TRBD1, 5 bases. Germline V lookup: CDR1 MGHRA, CDR2 YSYEKL. The ends were cut back, 1 base at V and 7 bases at J, with 16 bases in the middle. The CDR3 length is 15 residues. This CDR3 is CASSQVPRRQGTQYF. As DNA, the CDR3 is TGCGCCAGCAGCCAAGTGCCTCGTCGTCAGGGGACCCAGTACTTC.

This sequence joins TRBV13 and TRBJ1-5; 9 bases are shared with TRBD1. Trimming removed 4 bases from V and 7 bases from J; junction bases left unmatched: 2. This CDR3 contains 13 residues. CDR1 PRHDT and CDR2 FYEKMQ come from the germline V gene (reference sequence). The CDR3 spells CASSSQGAQPQHF. In DNA, the CDR3 is TGTGCCAGCAGCTCACAGGGGGCACAGCCCCAGCATTTT.

This sequence joins TRBV19 and TRBJ1-2; a weak D match, TRBD1 (6 bases). The CDR3 runs to 14 residues. The ends were cut back, 3 bases at V and 7 bases at J, with 15 bases in the middle. Germline V lookup: CDR1 LNHDA, CDR2 SQIVND (reference sequence). The CDR3 nucleotides are TGTGCCAGTAGTATCCCAGGGGTAAAGCGTGGCTACACCTTC. Amino acids: CASSIPGVKRGYTF.

The chain combines TRBV9 with TRBJ2-5; D is possibly TRBD2 (6 bases). The CDR3 is 16 amino acids. V lost 0 bases and J lost 2, with 14 bases in between. Germline values: CDR1 SGDLS, CDR2 YYNGEE. CDR3 protein: CASSVALGTEQETQYF. In nucleotides, the CDR3 is TGTGCCAGCAGCGTAGCTCTGGGGACTGAACAAGAGACCCAGTACTTC.

This clone was recorded once. V and J are TRBV11-2 and TRBJ1-1; D ambiguous. Germline CDR1 reads SGHAT; CDR2 reads FQNNGV. The CDR3 loop spans 13 amino acids. Trimming removed 0 bases from V and 4 bases from J, with 6 bases in between. CDR3 DNA: TGTGCCAGCAGCTTAGAGTCTGTCACTGAAGCTTTCTTT. Protein sequence: CASSLESVTEAFF.

This clone was seen a handful of times. The chain links TRBV7-3 to TRBJ2-3; 7 nucleotides agree with TRBD2. The CDR3 runs to 17 residues. Germline V gene sequence: CDR1 SGHTA, CDR2 FQGTGA. J lost 0 bases, V lost 5 bases, and 11 bases had no gene match. The CDR3 sequence is CASSLYGGTASTDTQYF. CDR3 DNA: TGTGCCAGCAGCCTATACGGGGGGACTGCCAGCACAGATACGCAGTATTTT.